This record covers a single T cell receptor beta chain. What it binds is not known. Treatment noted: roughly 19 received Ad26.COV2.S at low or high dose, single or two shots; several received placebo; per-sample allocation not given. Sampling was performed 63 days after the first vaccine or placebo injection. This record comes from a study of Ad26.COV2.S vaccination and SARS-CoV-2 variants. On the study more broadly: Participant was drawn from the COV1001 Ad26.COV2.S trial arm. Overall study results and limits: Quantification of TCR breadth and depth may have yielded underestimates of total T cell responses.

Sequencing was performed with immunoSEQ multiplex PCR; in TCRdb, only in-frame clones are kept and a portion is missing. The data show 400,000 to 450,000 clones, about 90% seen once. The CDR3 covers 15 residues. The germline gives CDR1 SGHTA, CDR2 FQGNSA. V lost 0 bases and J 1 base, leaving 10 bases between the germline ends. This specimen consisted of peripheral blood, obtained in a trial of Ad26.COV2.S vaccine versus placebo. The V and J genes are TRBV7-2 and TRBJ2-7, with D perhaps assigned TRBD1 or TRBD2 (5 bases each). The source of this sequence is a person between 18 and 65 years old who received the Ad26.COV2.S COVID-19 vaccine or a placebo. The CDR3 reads CASSLAGVRSYEQYF. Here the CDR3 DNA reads TGTGCCAGCAGCTTAGCGGGGGTTAGGTCCTACGAGCAGTACTTC.